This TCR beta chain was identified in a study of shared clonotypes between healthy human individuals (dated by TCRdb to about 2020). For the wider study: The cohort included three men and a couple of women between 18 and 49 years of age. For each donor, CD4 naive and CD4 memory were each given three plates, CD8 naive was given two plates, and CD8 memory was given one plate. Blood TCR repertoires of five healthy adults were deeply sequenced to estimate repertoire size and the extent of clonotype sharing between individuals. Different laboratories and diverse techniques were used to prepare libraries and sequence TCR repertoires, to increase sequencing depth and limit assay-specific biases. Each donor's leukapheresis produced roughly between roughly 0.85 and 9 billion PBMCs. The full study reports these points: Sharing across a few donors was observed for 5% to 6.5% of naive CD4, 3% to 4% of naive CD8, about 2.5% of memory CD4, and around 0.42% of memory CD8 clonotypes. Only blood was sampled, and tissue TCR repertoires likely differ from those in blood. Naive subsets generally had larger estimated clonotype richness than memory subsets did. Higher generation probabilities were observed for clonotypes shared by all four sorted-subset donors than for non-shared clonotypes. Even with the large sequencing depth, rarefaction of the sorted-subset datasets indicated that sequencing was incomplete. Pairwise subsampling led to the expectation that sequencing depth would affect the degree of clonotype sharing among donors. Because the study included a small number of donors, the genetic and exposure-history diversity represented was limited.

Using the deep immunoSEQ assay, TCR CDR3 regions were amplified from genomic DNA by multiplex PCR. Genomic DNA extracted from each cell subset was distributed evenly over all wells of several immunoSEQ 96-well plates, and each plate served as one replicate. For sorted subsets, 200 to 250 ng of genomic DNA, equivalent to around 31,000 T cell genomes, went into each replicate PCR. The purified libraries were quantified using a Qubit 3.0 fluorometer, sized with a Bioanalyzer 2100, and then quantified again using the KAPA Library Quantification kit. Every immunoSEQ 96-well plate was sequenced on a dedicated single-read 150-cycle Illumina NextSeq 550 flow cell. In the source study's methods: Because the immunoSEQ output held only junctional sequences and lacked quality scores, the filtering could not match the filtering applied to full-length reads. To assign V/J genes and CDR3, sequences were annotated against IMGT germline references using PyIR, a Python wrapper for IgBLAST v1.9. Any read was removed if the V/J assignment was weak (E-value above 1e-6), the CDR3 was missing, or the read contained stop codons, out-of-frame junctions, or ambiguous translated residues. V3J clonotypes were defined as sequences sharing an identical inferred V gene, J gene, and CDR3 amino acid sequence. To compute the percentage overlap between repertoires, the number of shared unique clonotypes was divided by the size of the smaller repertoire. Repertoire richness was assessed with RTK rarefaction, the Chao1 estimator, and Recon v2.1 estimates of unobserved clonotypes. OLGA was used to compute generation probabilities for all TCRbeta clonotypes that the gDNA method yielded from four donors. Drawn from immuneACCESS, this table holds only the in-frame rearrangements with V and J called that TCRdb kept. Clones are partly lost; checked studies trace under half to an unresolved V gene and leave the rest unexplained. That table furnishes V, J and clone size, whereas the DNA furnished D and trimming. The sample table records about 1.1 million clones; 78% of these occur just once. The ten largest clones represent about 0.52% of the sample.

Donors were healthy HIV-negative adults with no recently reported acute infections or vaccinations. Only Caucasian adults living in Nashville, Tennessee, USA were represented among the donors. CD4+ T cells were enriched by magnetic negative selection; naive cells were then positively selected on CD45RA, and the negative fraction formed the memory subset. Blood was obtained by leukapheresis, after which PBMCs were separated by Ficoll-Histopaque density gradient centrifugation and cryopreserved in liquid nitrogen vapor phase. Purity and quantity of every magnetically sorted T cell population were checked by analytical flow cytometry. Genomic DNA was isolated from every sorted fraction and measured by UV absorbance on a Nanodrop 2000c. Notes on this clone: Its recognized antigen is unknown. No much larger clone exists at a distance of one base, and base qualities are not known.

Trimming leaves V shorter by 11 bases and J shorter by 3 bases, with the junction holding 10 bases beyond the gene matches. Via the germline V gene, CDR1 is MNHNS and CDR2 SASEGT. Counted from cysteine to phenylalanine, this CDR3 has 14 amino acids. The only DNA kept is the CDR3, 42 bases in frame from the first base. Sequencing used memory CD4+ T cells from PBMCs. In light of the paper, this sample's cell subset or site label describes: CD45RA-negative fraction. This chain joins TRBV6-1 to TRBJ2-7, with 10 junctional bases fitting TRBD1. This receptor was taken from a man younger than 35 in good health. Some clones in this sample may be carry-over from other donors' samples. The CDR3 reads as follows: CAVPLGQGGYEQYF. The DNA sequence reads TGTGCCGTCCCCCTAGGACAGGGGGGCTACGAGCAGTACTTC.